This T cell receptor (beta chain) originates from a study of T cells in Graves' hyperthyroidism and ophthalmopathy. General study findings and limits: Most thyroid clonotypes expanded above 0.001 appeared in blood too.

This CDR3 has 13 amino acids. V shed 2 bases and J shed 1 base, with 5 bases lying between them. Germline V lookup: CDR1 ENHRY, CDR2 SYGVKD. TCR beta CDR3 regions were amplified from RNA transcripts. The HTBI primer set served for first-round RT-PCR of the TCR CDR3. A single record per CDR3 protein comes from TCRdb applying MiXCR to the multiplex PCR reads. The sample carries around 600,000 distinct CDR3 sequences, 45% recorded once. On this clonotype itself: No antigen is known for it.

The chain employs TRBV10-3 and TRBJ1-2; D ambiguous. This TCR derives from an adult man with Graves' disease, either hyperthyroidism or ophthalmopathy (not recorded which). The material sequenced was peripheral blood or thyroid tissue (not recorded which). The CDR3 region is CAISENNNYGYTF. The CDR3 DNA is TGTGCCATCAGTGAGAACAATAACTATGGCTACACCTTC.